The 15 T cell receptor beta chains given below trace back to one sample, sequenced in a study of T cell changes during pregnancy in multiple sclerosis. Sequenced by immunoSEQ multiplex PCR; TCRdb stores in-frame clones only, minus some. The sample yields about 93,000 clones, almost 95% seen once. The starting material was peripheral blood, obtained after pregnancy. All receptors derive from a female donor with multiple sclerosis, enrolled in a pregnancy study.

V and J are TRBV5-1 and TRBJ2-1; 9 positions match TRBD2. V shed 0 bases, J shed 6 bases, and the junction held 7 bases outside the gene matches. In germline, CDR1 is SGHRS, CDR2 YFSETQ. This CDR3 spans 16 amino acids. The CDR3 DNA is TGCGCCAGCAGCTTGGCAGGTAGCGGGAGCGTCAATGAGCAGTTCTTC. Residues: CASSLAGSGSVNEQFF.

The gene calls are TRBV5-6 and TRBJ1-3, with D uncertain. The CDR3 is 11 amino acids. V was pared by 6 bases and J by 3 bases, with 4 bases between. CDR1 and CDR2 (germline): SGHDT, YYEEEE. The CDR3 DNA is TGTGCCAGCACCGGTGGAAACACCATATATTTT. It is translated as CASTGGNTIYF.

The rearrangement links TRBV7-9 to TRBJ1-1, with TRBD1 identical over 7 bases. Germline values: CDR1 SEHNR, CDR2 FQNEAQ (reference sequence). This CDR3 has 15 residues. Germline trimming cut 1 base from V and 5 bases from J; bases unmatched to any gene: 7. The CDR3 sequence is CASSLGQGGWTEAFF. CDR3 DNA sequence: TGTGCCAGCAGCTTAGGTCAGGGGGGATGGACTGAAGCTTTCTTT.

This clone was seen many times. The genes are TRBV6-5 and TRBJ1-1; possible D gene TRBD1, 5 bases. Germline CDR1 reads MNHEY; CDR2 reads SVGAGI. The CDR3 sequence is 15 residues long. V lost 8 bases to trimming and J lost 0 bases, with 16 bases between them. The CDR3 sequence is CASGRGLIMNTEAFF. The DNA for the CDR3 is TGTGCCAGCGGGAGGGGCTTGATCATGAACACTGAAGCTTTCTTT.

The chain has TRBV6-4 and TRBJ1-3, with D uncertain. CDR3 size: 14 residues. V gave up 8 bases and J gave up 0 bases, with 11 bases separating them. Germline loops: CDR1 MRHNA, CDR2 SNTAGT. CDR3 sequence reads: CASQMGDSGNTIYF. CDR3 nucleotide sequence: TGTGCCAGCCAAATGGGAGACTCTGGAAACACCATATATTTT.

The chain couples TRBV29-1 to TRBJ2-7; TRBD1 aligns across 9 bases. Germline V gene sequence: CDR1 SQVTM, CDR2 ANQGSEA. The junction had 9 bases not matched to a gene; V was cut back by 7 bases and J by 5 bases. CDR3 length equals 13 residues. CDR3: CSGWGQGRNEQYF. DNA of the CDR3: TGCAGCGGTTGGGGACAGGGCAGGAACGAGCAGTACTTC.

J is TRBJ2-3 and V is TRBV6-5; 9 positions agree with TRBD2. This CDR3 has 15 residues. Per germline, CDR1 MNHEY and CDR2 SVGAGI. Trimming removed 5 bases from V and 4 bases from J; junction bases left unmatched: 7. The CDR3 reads CASSNSGRGADTQYF. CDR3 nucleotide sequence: TGTGCCAGCAGTAATAGCGGGAGAGGCGCAGATACGCAGTATTTT.

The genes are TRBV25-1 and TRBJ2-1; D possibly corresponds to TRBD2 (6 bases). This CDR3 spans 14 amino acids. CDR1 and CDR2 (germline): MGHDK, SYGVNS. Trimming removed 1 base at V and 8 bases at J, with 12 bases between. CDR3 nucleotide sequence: TGTGCCAGCAGTGAATGGACGGGAGATTATGAGCAGTTCTTC. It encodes CASSEWTGDYEQFF. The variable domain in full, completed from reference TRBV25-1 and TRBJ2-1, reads EADIYQTPRYLVIGTGKKITLECSQTMGHDKMYWYQQDPGMELHLIHYSYGVNSTEKGDLSSESTVSRIRTEHFPLTLESARPSHTSQYLCASSEWTGDYEQFFGPGTRLTVL.

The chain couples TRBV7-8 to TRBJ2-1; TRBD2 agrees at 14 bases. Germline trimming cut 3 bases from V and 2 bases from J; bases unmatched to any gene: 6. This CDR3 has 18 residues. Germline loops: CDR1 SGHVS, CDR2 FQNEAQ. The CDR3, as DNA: TGTGCCAGCAGCTTCCCGGGACTAGCGGGGGCTCCCTACAATGAGCAGTTCTTC. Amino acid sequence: CASSFPGLAGAPYNEQFF.

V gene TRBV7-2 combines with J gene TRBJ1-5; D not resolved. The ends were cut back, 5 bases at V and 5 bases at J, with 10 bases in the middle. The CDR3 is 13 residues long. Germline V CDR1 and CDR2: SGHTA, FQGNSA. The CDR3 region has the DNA TGTGCCAGCAGCCCCCGGGGAGATCAGCCCCAGCATTTT. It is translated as CASSPRGDQPQHF.

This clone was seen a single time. CDR3 loop: CASSASGDSEAFF. The CDR3 DNA sequence: TGTGCCAGCAGCGCGTCCGGAGACTCTGAAGCTTTCTTT. The chain employs TRBV7-9 and TRBJ1-1; D is unclear. In germline, CDR1 is SEHNR, CDR2 FQNEAQ (reference sequence). The CDR3 length is 13 residues. V was cut by 5 bases and J by 6 bases, with 13 bases left in between.

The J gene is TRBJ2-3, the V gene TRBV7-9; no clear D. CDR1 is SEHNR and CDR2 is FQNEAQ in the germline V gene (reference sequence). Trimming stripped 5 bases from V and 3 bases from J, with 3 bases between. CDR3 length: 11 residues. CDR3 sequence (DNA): TGTGCCAGCAGCGTAACAGATACGCAGTATTTT. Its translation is CASSVTDTQYF.

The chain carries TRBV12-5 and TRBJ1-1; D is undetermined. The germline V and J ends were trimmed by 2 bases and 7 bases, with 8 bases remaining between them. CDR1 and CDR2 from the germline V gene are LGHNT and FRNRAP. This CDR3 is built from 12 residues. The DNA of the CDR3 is TGTGCTAGTGGTTTGACAGACCGTGAAGCTTTCTTT. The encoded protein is CASGLTDREAFF.

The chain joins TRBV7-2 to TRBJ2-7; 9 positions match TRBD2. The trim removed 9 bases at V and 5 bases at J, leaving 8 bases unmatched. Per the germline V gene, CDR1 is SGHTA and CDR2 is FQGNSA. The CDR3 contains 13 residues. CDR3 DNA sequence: TGTGCCAGTCGGAGTAGCGGGGGCCACGAGCAGTACTTC. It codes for CASRSSGGHEQYF.

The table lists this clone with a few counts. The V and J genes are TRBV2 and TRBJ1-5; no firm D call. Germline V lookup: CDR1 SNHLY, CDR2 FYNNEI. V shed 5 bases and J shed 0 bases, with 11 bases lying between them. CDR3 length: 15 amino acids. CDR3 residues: CASSKTFLSNQPQHF. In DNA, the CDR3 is TGTGCCAGCAGTAAGACATTTCTTAGCAATCAGCCCCAGCATTTT.